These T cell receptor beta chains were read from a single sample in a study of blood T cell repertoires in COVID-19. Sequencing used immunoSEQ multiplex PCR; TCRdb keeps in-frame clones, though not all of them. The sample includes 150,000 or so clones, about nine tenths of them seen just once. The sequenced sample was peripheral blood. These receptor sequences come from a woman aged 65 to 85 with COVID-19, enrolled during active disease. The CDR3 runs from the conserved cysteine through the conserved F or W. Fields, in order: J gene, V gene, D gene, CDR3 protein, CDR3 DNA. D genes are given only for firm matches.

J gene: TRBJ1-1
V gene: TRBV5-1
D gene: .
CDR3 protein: CASSYVPGDTEAFF
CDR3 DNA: TGCGCCAGCAGCTACGTCCCAGGGGACACTGAAGCTTTCTTT

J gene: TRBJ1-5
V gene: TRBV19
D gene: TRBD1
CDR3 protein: CASSIGTGRQPQHF
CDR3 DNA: TGTGCCAGTAGTATAGGGACAGGGCGTCAGCCCCAGCATTTT

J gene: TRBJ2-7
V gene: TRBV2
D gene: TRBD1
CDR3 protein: CASTERGQAYEQYF
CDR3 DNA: TGTGCCAGCACCGAGAGGGGGCAGGCCTACGAGCAGTACTTC

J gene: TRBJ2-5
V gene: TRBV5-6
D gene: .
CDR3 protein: CASSLAPGAQETQYF
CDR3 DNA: TGTGCCAGCAGCTTGGCGCCGGGAGCACAAGAGACCCAGTACTTC

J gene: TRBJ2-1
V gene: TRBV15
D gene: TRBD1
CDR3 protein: CATSRPGTGGGTYGNEQFF
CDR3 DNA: TGTGCCACCAGCAGACCCGGGACAGGGGGCGGTACATACGGGAATGAGCAGTTCTTC

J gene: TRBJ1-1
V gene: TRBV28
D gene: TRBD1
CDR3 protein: CASSMTGGGWNTEAFF
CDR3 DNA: TGTGCCAGCAGCATGACAGGGGGCGGTTGGAACACTGAAGCTTTCTTT

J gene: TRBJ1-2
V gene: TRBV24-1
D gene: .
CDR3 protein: CATSDPGQTYGYTF
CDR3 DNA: TGTGCCACCAGTGACCCCGGACAGACCTATGGCTACACCTTC

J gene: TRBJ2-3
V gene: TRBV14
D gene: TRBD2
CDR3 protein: CASSLTSGGADTQYF
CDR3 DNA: TGTGCCAGCAGCCTGACTAGCGGGGGCGCAGATACGCAGTATTTT

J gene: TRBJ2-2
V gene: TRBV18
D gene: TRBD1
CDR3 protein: CASSSDRAIGELFF
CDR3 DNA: TGTGCCAGCTCATCGGACAGGGCAATCGGGGAGCTGTTTTTT

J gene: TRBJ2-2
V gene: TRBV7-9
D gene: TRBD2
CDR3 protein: CASSLSGGRGANTGELFF
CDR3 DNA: TGTGCCAGCAGCTTATCGGGGGGAAGGGGAGCGAACACCGGGGAGCTGTTTTTT

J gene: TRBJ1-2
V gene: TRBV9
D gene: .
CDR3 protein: CASSVAREEPNYGYTF
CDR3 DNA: TGTGCCAGCAGCGTAGCTCGGGAGGAACCTAACTATGGCTACACCTTC

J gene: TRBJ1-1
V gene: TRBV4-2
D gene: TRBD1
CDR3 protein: CASSQVGQGPTEAFF
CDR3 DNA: TGTGCCAGCAGCCAGGTCGGACAGGGACCCACTGAAGCTTTCTTT

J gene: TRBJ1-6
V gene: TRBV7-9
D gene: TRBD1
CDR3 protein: CASSLGQGADSPLHF
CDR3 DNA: TGTGCCAGCAGCTTGGGACAGGGGGCCGATTCACCCCTCCACTTT

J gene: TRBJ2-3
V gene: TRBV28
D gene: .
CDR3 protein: CASAGQSSTDTQYF
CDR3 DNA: TGTGCCAGCGCGGGACAGTCTAGCACAGATACGCAGTATTTT

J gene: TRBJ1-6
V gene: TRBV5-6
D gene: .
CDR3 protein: CASSLMGAGHNSPLHF
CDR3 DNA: TGTGCCAGCAGCTTGATGGGGGCAGGACATAATTCACCCCTCCACTTT

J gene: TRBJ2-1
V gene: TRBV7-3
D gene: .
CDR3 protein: CASSTPGGTEQFF
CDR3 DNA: TGTGCCAGCAGCACTCCAGGGGGGACTGAGCAGTTCTTC

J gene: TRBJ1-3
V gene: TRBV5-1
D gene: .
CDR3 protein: CASRPPGSGNTIYF
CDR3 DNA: TGCGCCAGCAGACCTCCGGGTTCTGGAAACACCATATATTTT

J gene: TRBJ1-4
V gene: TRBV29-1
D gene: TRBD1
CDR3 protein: CSVETGTGTMFF
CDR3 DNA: TGCAGCGTTGAAACCGGGACAGGGACTATGTTTTTT

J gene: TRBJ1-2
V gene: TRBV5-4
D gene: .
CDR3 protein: CASTRRGGSYGYTF
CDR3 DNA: TGTGCCAGCACCCGCAGGGGCGGGAGCTATGGCTACACCTTC

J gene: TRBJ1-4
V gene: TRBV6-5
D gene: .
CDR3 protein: CASSYVGEGGEKLFF
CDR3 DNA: TGTGCCAGCAGTTACGTGGGTGAGGGTGGTGAAAAACTGTTTTTT

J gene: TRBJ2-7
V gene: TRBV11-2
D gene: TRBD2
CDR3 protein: CASSTSLAGAQGGQYF
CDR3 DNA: TGTGCCAGCAGCACATCGCTAGCGGGGGCCCAGGGGGGCCAGTACTTC

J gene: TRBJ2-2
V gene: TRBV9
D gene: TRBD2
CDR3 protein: CASSPTSGGHTGELFF
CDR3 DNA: TGTGCCAGCAGCCCCACTAGCGGGGGCCACACCGGGGAGCTGTTTTTT

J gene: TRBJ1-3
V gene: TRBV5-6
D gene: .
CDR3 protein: CASSLDRGNTIYF
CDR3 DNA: TGTGCCAGCAGCTTGGACAGGGGAAACACCATATATTTT

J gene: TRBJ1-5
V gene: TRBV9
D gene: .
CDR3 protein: CASSPSEPDQPQHF
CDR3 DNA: TGTGCCAGCAGCCCTTCGGAGCCAGATCAGCCCCAGCATTTT